This TCR beta chain originates from a study of CD8 T cells in ankylosing spondylitis. The germline V gene has CDR1 MNHEY and CDR2 SVGEGT. The V end lost 1 base, the J end lost 7 bases, and 5 bases lay between the germline ends. The CDR3 covers 12 residues. Quantitative 5'-RACE was performed with molecular barcodes, and it yielded the TCR beta libraries. TCRdb called the 5' RACE reads again in MiXCR, with one record for every CDR3 protein. The table includes a few hundred thousand distinct CDR3 sequences, approximately 16% detected once. A word on this clonotype: Its specificity is not known.

Findings and limits, study-wide: Prior literature has documented some motif variants in synovial fluid and blood from reactive arthritis. Disease-associated clones were CD8+ and fairly uncommon in peripheral blood. There was reportedly significant enrichment of clones that were disease-linked in matched ankylosing spondylitis synovial fluid. Blood from ankylosing spondylitis patients appeared to carry a characteristic roughly eight-variant TCR beta motif.

The sample comprised blood, either unsorted or a sorted T cell fraction (not recorded which). This clonotype was obtained from a male donor with ankylosing spondylitis. J is TRBJ2-1 and V is TRBV6-2 or TRBV6-3; D gene ambiguous. The CDR3: CASSYFTNEQFF. The CDR3 region has the DNA TGTGCCAGCAGTTACTTCACTAATGAGCAGTTCTTC.